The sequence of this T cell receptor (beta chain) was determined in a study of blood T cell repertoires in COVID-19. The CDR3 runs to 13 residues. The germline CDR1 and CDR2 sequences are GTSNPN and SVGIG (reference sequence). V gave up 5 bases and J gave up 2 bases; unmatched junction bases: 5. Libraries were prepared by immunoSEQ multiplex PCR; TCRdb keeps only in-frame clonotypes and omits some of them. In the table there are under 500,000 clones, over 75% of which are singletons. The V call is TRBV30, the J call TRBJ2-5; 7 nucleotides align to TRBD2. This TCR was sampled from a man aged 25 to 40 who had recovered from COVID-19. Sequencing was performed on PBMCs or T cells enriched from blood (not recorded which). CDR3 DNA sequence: TGTGCCTGGGGGACTATCCCGCAAGAGACCCAGTACTTC. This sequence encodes CAWGTIPQETQYF.